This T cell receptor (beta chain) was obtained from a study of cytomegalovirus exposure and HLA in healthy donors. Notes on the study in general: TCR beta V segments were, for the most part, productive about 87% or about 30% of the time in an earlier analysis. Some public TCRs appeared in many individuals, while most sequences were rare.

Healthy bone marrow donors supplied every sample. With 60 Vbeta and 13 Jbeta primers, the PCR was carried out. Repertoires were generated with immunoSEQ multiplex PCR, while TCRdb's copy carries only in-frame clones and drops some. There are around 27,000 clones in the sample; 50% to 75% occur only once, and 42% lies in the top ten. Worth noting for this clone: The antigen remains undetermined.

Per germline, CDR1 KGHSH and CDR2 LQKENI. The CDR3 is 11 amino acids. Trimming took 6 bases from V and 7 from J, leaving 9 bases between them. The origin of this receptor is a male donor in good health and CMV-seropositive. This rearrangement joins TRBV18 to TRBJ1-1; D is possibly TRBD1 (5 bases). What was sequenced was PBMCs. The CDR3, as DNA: TGTGCCAGCTCCAGACAGCTTGAAGCTTTCTTT. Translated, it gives CASSRQLEAFF.